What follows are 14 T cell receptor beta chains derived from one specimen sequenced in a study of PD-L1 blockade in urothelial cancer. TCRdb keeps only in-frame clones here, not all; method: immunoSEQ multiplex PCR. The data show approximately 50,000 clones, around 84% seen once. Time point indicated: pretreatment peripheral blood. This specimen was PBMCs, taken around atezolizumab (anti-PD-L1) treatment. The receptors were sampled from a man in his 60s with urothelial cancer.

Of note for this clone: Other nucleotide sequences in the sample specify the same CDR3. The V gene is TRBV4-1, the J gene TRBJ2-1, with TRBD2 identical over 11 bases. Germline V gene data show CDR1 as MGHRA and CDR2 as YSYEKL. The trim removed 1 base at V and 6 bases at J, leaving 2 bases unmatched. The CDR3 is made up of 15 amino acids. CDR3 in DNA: TGCGCCAGCAGCCAAGGACTAGCGGGGCTCAATGAGCAGTTCTTC. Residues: CASSQGLAGLNEQFF.

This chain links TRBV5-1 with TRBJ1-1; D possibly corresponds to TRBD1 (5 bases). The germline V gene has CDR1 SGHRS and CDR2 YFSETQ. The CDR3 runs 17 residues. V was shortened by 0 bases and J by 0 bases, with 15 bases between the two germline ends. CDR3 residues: CASSLAGGRGMNTEAFF. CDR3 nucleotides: TGCGCCAGCAGCTTGGCCGGGGGAAGGGGCATGAACACTGAAGCTTTCTTT.

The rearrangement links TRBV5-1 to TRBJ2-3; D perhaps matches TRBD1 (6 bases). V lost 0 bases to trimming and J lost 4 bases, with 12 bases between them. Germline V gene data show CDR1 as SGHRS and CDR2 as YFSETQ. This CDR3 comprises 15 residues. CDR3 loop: CASSLEYRASDTQYF. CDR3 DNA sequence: TGCGCCAGCAGCTTGGAATACAGGGCATCAGATACGCAGTATTTT.

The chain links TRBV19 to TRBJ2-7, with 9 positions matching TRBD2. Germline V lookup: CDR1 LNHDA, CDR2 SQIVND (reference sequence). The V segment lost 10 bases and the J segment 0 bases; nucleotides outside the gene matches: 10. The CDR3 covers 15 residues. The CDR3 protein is CATRGLARSSYEQYF. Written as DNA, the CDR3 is TGTGCCACGAGGGGACTAGCAAGGAGCTCCTACGAGCAGTACTTC. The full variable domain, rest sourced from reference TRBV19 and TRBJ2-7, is DGGITQSPKYLFRKEGQNVTLSCEQNLNHDAMYWYRQDPGQGLRLIYYSQIVNDFQKGDIAEGYSVSREKKESFPLTVTSAQKNPTAFYLCATRGLARSSYEQYFGPGTRLTVT.

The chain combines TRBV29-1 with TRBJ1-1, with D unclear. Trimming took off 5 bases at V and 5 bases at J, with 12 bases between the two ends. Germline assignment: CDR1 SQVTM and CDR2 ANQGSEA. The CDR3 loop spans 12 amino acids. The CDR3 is CSVNQAETEAFF. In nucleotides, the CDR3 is TGCAGCGTTAACCAGGCAGAAACTGAAGCTTTCTTT.

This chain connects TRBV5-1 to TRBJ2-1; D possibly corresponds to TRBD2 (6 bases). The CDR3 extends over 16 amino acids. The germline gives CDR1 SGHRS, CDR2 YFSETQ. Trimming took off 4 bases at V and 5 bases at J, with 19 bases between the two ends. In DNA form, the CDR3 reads TGCGCCAGCAGCGCCGGACTAAAGGTCGGGGACAATGAGCAGTTCTTC. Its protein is CASSAGLKVGDNEQFF.

CDR3 DNA: TGTGCCAGCAAATCTGGGGGCTGGAACACTGAAGCTTTCTTT. Its protein is CASKSGGWNTEAFF. V and J are TRBV6-6 and TRBJ1-1, with D perhaps matching TRBD1 (6 bases). The germline V and J ends were trimmed by 7 bases and 1 base, with 13 bases remaining between them. The CDR3 has 14 residues. Germline V gene data show CDR1 as MNHNY and CDR2 as SVGAGI (reference sequence).

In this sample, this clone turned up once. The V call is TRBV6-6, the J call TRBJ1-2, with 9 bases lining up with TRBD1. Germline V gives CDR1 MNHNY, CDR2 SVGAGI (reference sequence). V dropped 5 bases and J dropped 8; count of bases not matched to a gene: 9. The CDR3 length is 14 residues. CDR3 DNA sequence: TGTGCCAGCAGTACTCCGACAGGGGGTGTAGGCTACACCTTC. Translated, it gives CASSTPTGGVGYTF.

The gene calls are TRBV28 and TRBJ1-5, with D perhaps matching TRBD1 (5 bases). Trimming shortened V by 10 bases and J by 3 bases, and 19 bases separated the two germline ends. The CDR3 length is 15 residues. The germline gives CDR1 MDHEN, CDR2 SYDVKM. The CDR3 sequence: CATDTHQGNNQPQHF. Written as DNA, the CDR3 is TGTGCCACCGACACACATCAGGGAAACAATCAGCCCCAGCATTTT.

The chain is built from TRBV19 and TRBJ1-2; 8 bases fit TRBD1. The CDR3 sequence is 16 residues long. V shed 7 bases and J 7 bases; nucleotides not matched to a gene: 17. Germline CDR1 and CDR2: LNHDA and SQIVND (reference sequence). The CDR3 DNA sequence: TGTGCCAGTACCATCCGGGACAGGACGAACACGGTTGGCTACACCTTC. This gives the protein CASTIRDRTNTVGYTF.

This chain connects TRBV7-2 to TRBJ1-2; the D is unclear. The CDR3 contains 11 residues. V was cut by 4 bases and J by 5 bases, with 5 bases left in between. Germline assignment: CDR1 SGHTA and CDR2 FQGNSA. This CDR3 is CASSSTYGYTF. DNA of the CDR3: TGTGCCAGCAGCTCCACATATGGCTACACCTTC.

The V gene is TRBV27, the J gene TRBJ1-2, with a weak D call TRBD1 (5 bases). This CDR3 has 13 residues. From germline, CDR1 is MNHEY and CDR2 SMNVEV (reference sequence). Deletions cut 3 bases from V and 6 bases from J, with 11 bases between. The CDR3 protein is CASSFGGGDGYTF. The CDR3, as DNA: TGTGCCAGCAGTTTCGGGGGTGGGGATGGCTACACCTTC.

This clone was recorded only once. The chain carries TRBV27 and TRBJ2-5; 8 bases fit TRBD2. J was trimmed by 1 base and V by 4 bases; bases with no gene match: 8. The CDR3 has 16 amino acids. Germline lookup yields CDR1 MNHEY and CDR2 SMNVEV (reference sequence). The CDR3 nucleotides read TGTGCCAGCAGTTACTCAGCGGGGGAGTCCCAAGAGACCCAGTACTTC. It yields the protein CASSYSAGESQETQYF.

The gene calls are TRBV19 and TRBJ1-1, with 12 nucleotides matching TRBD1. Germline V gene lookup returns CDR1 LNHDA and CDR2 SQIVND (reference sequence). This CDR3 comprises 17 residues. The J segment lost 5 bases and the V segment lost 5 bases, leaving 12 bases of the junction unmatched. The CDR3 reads CASSSSRGTGGQTEAFF. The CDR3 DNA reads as TGTGCCAGTAGTTCTTCGAGGGGGACAGGGGGCCAGACTGAAGCTTTCTTT.